The following is a T cell receptor beta chain sequence with its context. This record belongs to a study of cytomegalovirus exposure and HLA in healthy donors. The CDR3 extends over 14 amino acids. Germline V gene data show CDR1 as LGHNA and CDR2 as YSLEER. V was cut by 3 bases and J by 4 bases, with 12 bases left in between. The protocol was immunoSEQ multiplex PCR, while the TCRdb copy is restricted to in-frame clones and leaves out a portion. This sample has about 140,000 clones, with about 90% found just once. Sequencing was done on a sample of PBMCs. This chain links TRBV4-3 with TRBJ1-2; D is perhaps TRBD1 (5 bases). This sequence was found in a man aged 18 to 29 in good health and CMV-seronegative. The CDR3 is CASSHMGQVYGYTF. DNA for the CDR3: TGCGCCAGCAGCCACATGGGGCAGGTCTATGGCTACACCTTC.